The 27 T cell receptor beta chains below all came from one sample that was sequenced in a study of blood T cell repertoires in COVID-19. The repertoire was sequenced with immunoSEQ multiplex PCR; TCRdb's copy has only in-frame clones and lacks some. The sample has roughly 40,000 clones; 86% are singletons. Sequencing was done on a sample of peripheral blood. The receptors here all came from a man in his forties or fifties in a cohort sampled during active COVID-19.

CDR3: CASSPRQSATKNIQYF. CDR3 sequence (DNA): TGTGCCAGCAGCCCTAGACAGAGCGCGACGAAAAACATTCAGTACTTC. This sequence joins TRBV7-8 and TRBJ2-4, with TRBD1 as a possible D gene (5 bases). CDR1 and CDR2 from the germline V gene are SGHVS and FQNEAQ. Trimming removed 5 bases at V and 4 bases at J, with 18 bases between. This CDR3 region has 16 residues.

The chain uses TRBV27 and TRBJ1-1; TRBD1 matches 12 bases. Germline CDR1 MNHEY, CDR2 SMNVEV (reference sequence). V lost 6 bases to trimming and J lost 9 bases; unmatched junction nucleotides: 5. The CDR3 contains 13 residues. The CDR3 sequence is CASRAGTGGKAFF. The CDR3 nucleotides are TGTGCCAGCAGAGCCGGGACAGGGGGCAAAGCTTTCTTT.

V usage is TRBV7-7 and J usage is TRBJ2-7; 9 positions match TRBD2. Germline lookup yields CDR1 SSHAT and CDR2 FNYEAQ (reference sequence). The CDR3 has 16 residues. The CDR3 DNA sequence: TGTGCTAGCACCCGGTGTCTAGCGGGGCTCGTCTACGAGCAGTACGTC. It translates to CASTRCLAGLVYEQYV.

V and J are TRBV27 and TRBJ2-7; the D gene is possibly TRBD1 (5 bases). The germline V gene has CDR1 MNHEY and CDR2 SMNVEV (reference sequence). Trimming removed 1 base at V and 1 base at J, with 11 bases between. This CDR3 is built from 15 residues. The CDR3, as DNA: TGTGCCAGCAGTTTATATCCCGACAGATCCTACGAGCAGTACTTC. Translated, it gives CASSLYPDRSYEQYF.

The CDR3 DNA follows: TGCGCCAGCAGCCTACAAGAGACCCAGTACTTC. Its protein is CASSLQETQYF. The rearrangement links TRBV5-1 to TRBJ2-5; D not certain. The CDR3 loop spans 11 amino acids. Germline values: CDR1 SGHRS, CDR2 YFSETQ. With 4 bases removed from V and 2 bases from J, the gap between germline ends came to 3 bases.

This clone was seen just once. The chain has TRBV27 and TRBJ1-2; D is unresolved. CDR1 is MNHEY, CDR2 SMNVEV, per germline (reference sequence). The CDR3 is 14 residues long. V lost 4 bases, J lost 6 bases, and 15 bases lay in between. The CDR3 DNA sequence: TGTGCCAGCAGTTCCCAGTCCGGGGTTCATGGCTACACCTTC. This sequence encodes CASSSQSGVHGYTF.

V and J are TRBV4-1 and TRBJ1-4, with unresolved D. Germline CDR1 reads MGHRA; CDR2 reads YSYEKL. The V gene lost 4 bases and the J gene lost 0 bases, with 18 bases spanning the gap. The CDR3 has 18 residues. The CDR3 region has the DNA TGCGCCAGCAGCCGAATAAGCGGACCCGGGGCAACTAATGAAAAACTGTTTTTT. Amino acids: CASSRISGPGATNEKLFF.

V gene TRBV4-3 combines with J gene TRBJ1-6; possible D gene TRBD1, 6 bases. Germline CDR1 is LGHNA and CDR2 is YSLEER. This CDR3 contains 18 residues. Between the trimmed V and J ends, which lost 3 bases and 6 bases, there was a span of 21 bases. CDR3 in amino acids: CASSQARTGRGGNSPLHF. The CDR3 coding sequence is TGCGCCAGCAGCCAGGCCAGAACAGGGCGAGGGGGTAATTCACCCCTCCACTTT.

The chain has TRBV6-5 and TRBJ2-3, with 9 bases that match TRBD1. Germline assignment: CDR1 MNHEY and CDR2 SVGAGI. This CDR3 comprises 15 residues. J lost 1 base, V lost 2 bases, and 1 base had no gene match. The CDR3: CASSYRDRGTDTQYF. In DNA form, the CDR3 reads TGTGCCAGCAGTTACCGGGACAGGGGCACAGATACGCAGTATTTT.

This chain connects TRBV4-1 to TRBJ2-1; 8 bases line up with TRBD1. There are 18 residues in the CDR3. With V trimmed by 3 bases and J by 6 bases, 16 bases remained unmatched. CDR1 is MGHRA, CDR2 YSYEKL, per germline. In nucleotides, the CDR3 is TGCGCCAGCAGCCAGCTACCCTTACGGACAGGGACTTTCAATGAGCAGTTCTTC. It yields the protein CASSQLPLRTGTFNEQFF.

The chain combines TRBV6-6 with TRBJ2-5, with 9 bases fitting TRBD2. Germline trimming cut 5 bases from V and 2 bases from J; bases unmatched to any gene: 15. CDR1 MNHNY and CDR2 SVGAGI come from the germline V gene (reference sequence). This CDR3 is 18 amino acids long. The CDR3 region is CASSRFIRTSVLQETQYF. The CDR3 region has the DNA TGTGCCAGCAGTCGCTTCATCCGGACTAGCGTATTACAAGAGACCCAGTACTTC.

The chain recombines TRBV7-2 with TRBJ2-7, with 14 nucleotides matching TRBD2. Germline V gene lookup returns CDR1 SGHTA and CDR2 FQGNSA. With V trimmed by 3 bases and J by 2 bases, 3 bases remained unmatched. The CDR3 spans 16 residues. The CDR3 here is CASSFLTSGGAYEQYF. Here the CDR3 DNA reads TGTGCCAGCAGCTTCCTGACTAGCGGGGGGGCCTACGAGCAGTACTTC.

The chain recombines TRBV5-6 with TRBJ2-1; 8 nucleotides match TRBD2. The CDR3 covers 16 residues. V shed 1 base and J 5 bases; nucleotides not matched to a gene: 8. CDR1 and CDR2 from the germline V gene are SGHDT and YYEEEE. CDR3 coding DNA: TGTGCCAGCAGCTTGATAAGGGCGGGAGGACACAATGAGCAGTTCTTC. This encodes CASSLIRAGGHNEQFF.

J is TRBJ2-2 and V is TRBV5-1; D ambiguous. The germline CDR1 and CDR2 sequences are SGHRS and YFSETQ. The V gene lost 0 bases and the J gene lost 7 bases, with 4 bases spanning the gap. The CDR3 sequence is 12 residues long. CDR3 bases: TGCGCCAGCAGCTTGGGAGGCGGGGAGCTGTTTTTT. Translating it yields CASSLGGGELFF.

The genes are TRBV30 and TRBJ1-5; maybe TRBD1 (6 bases). The V and J ends lost 1 base and 2 bases respectively, with 12 bases between them. Germline loops: CDR1 GTSNPN, CDR2 SVGIG (reference sequence). The CDR3 sequence is 15 residues long. DNA for the CDR3: TGTGCCTGGAGTGCCGTGGGGGCTGGCAATCAGCCCCAGCATTTT. Translation gives CAWSAVGAGNQPQHF. The variable domain in full, with the rest retrieved from reference TRBV30 and TRBJ1-5, is SQTIHQWPATLVQPVGSPLSLECTVEGTSNPNLYWYRQAAGRGLQLLFYSVGIGQISSEVPQNLSASRPQDRQFILSSKKLLLSDSGFYLCAWSAVGAGNQPQHFGDGTRLSIL.

This chain joins TRBV23-1 and TRBJ2-1, with D maybe TRBD2 (6 bases). TRBV23-1 falls under the ORF class, with uncertain function. This CDR3 region has 14 residues. V lost 3 bases and J lost 7, with 13 bases in between. CDR3 nucleotide sequence: TGCGCCAGCAGTCATTTCACGGCGGGAAATGAGCAGTTCTTC. This codes for CASSHFTAGNEQFF.

The chain employs TRBV24-1 and TRBJ2-7; 9 bases fit TRBD1. Trimming at V came to 11 bases and at J to 6 bases, leaving 13 bases not matched to a gene. In germline, CDR1 is KGHDR, CDR2 SFDVKD. The CDR3 runs to 14 residues. DNA for the CDR3: TGTGCCAGCGGACCCGACAGGGGGACCTTCGAGCAGTACTTC. The encoded protein is CASGPDRGTFEQYF.

This rearrangement joins TRBV3-1 (or the pseudogene TRBV3-2) to TRBJ2-2, with TRBD2 matching 7 bases. The germline V gene encodes CDR1 LGHDT and CDR2 YNNKEL (reference sequence). The V and J ends lost 4 bases and 1 base, in that order; junction bases with no gene match: 9. There are 17 residues in the CDR3. This chain's CDR3 is CASSLFYTSENTGELFF. The CDR3 region has the DNA TGTGCCAGCAGCCTGTTTTATACTAGCGAGAACACCGGGGAGCTGTTTTTT.

This sequence joins TRBV4-1 and TRBJ2-5; a weak D match, TRBD1 (6 bases). Trimming removed 1 base from V and 3 bases from J, with 6 bases in between. Germline V gene lookup returns CDR1 MGHRA and CDR2 YSYEKL. The length of the CDR3 is 13 residues. The CDR3 region has the DNA TGCGCCAGCAGCCAAGGGACAGAAGAGACCCAGTACTTC. This codes for CASSQGTEETQYF.

The CDR3 region has the DNA TGTGCCAGCAGCGCTAGTGGCGGGAGAGGTACCGGAGAGACCCAGTACTTC. Amino acid sequence: CASSASGGRGTGETQYF. The chain joins TRBV9 to TRBJ2-5; TRBD2 matches 7 bases. V shed 3 bases and J 4 bases; nucleotides not matched to a gene: 15. The germline V gene encodes CDR1 SGDLS and CDR2 YYNGEE. The CDR3 spans 17 residues.

The rearrangement uses TRBV5-1 and TRBJ2-1, with TRBD1 identical over 9 bases. The germline V gene has CDR1 SGHRS and CDR2 YFSETQ. CDR3 size: 14 residues. Trimming cost V 2 bases and J 8 bases; bases outside gene matches: 5. Written as DNA, the CDR3 is TGCGCCAGCAGCTTCCGGGACAGGGCCGATGAGCAGTTCTTC. Its protein product is CASSFRDRADEQFF.

V is TRBV25-1 and J is TRBJ1-4; perhaps TRBD1 as D (6 bases). Trimming removed 2 bases at V and 2 bases at J, with 12 bases between. The CDR3 spans 16 residues. Germline V gene sequence: CDR1 MGHDK, CDR2 SYGVNS. CDR3 loop: CASSETGTRTNEKLFF. In nucleotides, the CDR3 is TGTGCCAGCAGTGAAACCGGGACACGCACTAATGAAAAACTGTTTTTT.

About this clone: This same CDR3 is encoded by further DNA sequences in the sample. The V gene is TRBV15, the J gene TRBJ1-1; tentative D call: TRBD1 (5 bases). Germline assignment: CDR1 LNHNV and CDR2 YYDKDF (reference sequence). V was pared by 5 bases and J by 1 base, with 11 bases between. The CDR3 totals 14 residues. This CDR3 reads CATSGGGGNTEAFF. CDR3 bases: TGTGCCACCAGCGGCGGGGGAGGGAACACTGAAGCTTTCTTT.

The chain has TRBV15 and TRBJ2-1, with TRBD2 matching 13 bases. The CDR3 extends over 15 amino acids. Looked up from germline, CDR1 is LNHNV and CDR2 is YYDKDF (reference sequence). The junction had 5 bases not matched to a gene; V was cut back by 6 bases and J by 6 bases. This CDR3 reads CATSGTSGTINEQFF. The CDR3 region has the DNA TGTGCCACCAGTGGGACTAGCGGGACTATCAATGAGCAGTTCTTC.

This chain connects TRBV7-9 to TRBJ2-1; D is ambiguous. Germline V lookup: CDR1 SEHNR, CDR2 FQNEAQ (reference sequence). With 0 bases removed from V and 10 bases from J, the gap between germline ends came to 4 bases. The CDR3 spans 11 residues. CDR3 DNA: TGTGCCAGCAGCTTAGCATCAGAGCAGTTCTTC. This encodes CASSLASEQFF.

The table lists this clone with a count of one. The chain joins TRBV18 to TRBJ2-1; TRBD1 is a possible D gene (7 bases). In germline, CDR1 is KGHSH, CDR2 LQKENI. The CDR3 covers 15 residues. V was clipped by 0 bases and J by 10 bases, with 16 bases between them. The CDR3 nucleotides are TGTGCCAGCTCACCACCTAGGAGGGGGCGAGGCGAGCAGTTCTTC. It encodes CASSPPRRGRGEQFF.

J is TRBJ2-2 and V is TRBV4-2; the match to TRBD2 covers 12 bases. Unmatched junction bases numbered 1, after V lost 4 bases and J lost 1 base. The CDR3 consists of 16 residues. CDR1 is LGHNA, CDR2 YNFKEQ, per germline. The CDR3 protein is CASSRLAGVNTGELFF. CDR3 bases: TGTGCCAGCAGCCGACTAGCGGGGGTGAACACCGGGGAGCTGTTTTTT.